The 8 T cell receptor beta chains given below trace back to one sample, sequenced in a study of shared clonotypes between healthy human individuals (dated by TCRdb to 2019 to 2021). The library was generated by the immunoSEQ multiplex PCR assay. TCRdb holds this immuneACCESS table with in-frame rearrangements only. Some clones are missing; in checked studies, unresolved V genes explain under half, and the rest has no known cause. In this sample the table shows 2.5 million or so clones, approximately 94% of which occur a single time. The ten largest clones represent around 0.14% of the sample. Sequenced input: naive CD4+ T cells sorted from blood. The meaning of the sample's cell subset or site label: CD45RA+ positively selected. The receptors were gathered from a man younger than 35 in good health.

The CDR3 DNA follows: TGCGCCAGCAGCTCCTCCCGGGACAGGGGAGACATTCAGTACTTC. Encoded protein: CASSSSRDRGDIQYF. V usage is TRBV5-1 and J usage is TRBJ2-4; 10 bases are shared with TRBD1. Germline trimming cut 3 bases from V and 8 bases from J; bases unmatched to any gene: 8. Per the germline V gene, CDR1 is SGHRS and CDR2 is YFSETQ. CDR3 length equals 15 residues.

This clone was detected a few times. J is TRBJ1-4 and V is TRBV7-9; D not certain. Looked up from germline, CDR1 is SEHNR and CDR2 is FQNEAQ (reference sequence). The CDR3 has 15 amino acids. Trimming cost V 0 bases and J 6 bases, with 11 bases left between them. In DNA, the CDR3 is TGTGCCAGCAGCTTAGCGCGGTCCTACGATGAAAAACTGTTTTTT. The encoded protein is CASSLARSYDEKLFF.

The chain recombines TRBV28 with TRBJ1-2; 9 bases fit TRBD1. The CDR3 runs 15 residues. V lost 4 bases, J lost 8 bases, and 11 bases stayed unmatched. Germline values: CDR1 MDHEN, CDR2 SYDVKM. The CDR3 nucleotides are TGTGCCAGCAGTTCTTACCCGGGACAGGGTATAGGCTACACCTTC. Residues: CASSSYPGQGIGYTF.

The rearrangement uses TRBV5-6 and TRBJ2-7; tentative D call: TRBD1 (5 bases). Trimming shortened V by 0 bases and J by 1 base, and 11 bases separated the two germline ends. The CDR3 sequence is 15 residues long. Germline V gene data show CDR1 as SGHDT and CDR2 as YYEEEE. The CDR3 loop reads CASSLDQGVSYEQYF. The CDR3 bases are TGTGCCAGCAGCTTGGATCAAGGGGTGTCCTACGAGCAGTACTTC.

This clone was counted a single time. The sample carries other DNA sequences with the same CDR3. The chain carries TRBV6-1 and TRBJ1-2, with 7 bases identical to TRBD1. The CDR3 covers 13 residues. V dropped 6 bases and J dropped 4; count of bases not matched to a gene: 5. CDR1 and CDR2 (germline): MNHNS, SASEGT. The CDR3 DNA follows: TGTGCCAGCAGCCGGACAGGCGGCTATGGCTACACCTTC. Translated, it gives CASSRTGGYGYTF.

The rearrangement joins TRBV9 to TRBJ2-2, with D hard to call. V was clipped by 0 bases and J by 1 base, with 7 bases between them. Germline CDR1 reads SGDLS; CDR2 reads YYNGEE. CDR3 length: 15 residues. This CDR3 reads CASSVDSRNTGELFF. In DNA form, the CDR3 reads TGTGCCAGCAGCGTAGATTCAAGGAACACCGGGGAGCTGTTTTTT.

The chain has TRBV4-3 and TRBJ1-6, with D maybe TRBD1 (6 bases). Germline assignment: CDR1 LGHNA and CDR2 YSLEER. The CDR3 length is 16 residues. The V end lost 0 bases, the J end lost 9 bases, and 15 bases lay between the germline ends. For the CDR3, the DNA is TGCGCCAGCAGCCAAGATCATGGGGGCTACGGTTCACCCCTCCACTTT. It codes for CASSQDHGGYGSPLHF.

This CDR3 is CAIRDRGYTEAFF. CDR3 coding DNA: TGTGCCATCAGGGACAGGGGGTATACTGAAGCTTTCTTT. The rearrangement joins TRBV10-3 to TRBJ1-1, with 10 positions matching TRBD1. The CDR3 sequence is 13 residues long. Germline V lookup: CDR1 ENHRY, CDR2 SYGVKD. J was trimmed by 5 bases and V by 6 bases; bases with no gene match: 3.